These T cell receptor beta chains were read from a single sample in a study of regulatory T cells in long-lasting Graves disease. TCRdb redid the calling of the multiplex PCR reads with MiXCR, one entry per CDR3 protein. There are about 310,000 distinct CDR3 sequences in the sample; around 21% occur only once, and more than 55% lies in the top ten. Sequenced material: peripheral blood mononuclear cells (PBMCs), taken when the disease was refractory, from a patient treated with antithyroid drugs. All receptors derive from a female donor with Graves disease. The CDR3 runs from the conserved cysteine through the conserved F or W.

j_call	v_call	cdr3_aa
TRBJ1-4	TRBV29-1	CSGSGTDEKLFF
TRBJ2-7	TRBV24-1	CATSGDQIYEQYF
TRBJ2-7	TRBV29-1	CSVSDRGRGTNYEQYF
TRBJ2-2	TRBV5-1	CASSYRTSMLGDTGELFF
TRBJ1-1	TRBV2	CASSVGAGNTEAFF
TRBJ2-7	TRBV19	CASSLTSGIPYEQYF
TRBJ2-7	TRBV4-3	CASSPGRGYSYEQYF
TRBJ1-6	TRBV18	CASSPGSIYNSPLHF
TRBJ2-2	TRBV30	CAWSVNRGTGELFF
TRBJ1-1	TRBV19	CASRPRLGTEAFF
TRBJ1-2	TRBV28	CASSFRGGYGYTF
TRBJ2-7	TRBV3-1	CASSQGASSGGPSYEQYF
TRBJ2-5	TRBV27	CASSSRTGIIETQYF
TRBJ1-1	TRBV30	CAWREGTGAMWAAFF
TRBJ2-2	TRBV2	CARQGVGATEELFF
TRBJ1-4	TRBV7-2	CASRRDRVSEKLFF
TRBJ2-1	TRBV29-1	CSGNRGTSLDNEQFF
TRBJ2-7	TRBV7-2	CASSLSPGPNEQYF
TRBJ2-7	TRBV3-1	CASSQDMARITEQYF
TRBJ2-7	TRBV20-1	CSARRDPLAVYEQYF
TRBJ2-5	TRBV12-3/TRBV12-4	CASSSSTGKETQYF
TRBJ1-5	TRBV28	CASSSYHSPGTGFSNQPQHF